The 24 T cell receptor beta chains below were found in one sample sequenced in a study of technical replicates of blood from a handful of donors. TCRdb keeps only in-frame clones here, not all; method: immunoSEQ multiplex PCR. The sample shows 85,000 to 100,000 clones, nearly 97% of them seen only once. The material sequenced was T cells isolated from PBMCs. Every receptor here comes from a human donor in good health.

This clone was counted once. This rearrangement joins TRBV7-9 to TRBJ2-7; 8 bases fit TRBD1. This CDR3 region has 14 residues. J gave up 2 bases and V 5 bases, and 5 bases lay outside the gene matches. The germline gives CDR1 SEHNR, CDR2 FQNEAQ (reference sequence). The CDR3 nucleotides are TGTGCCAGCAGCCCCGGACAGGGCGCCTACGAGCAGTACTTC. Translation gives CASSPGQGAYEQYF.

The rearrangement joins TRBV19 to TRBJ2-1; D perhaps matches TRBD1 (10 bases). The CDR3 sequence is 20 residues long. V shed 5 bases and J shed 5 bases, with 31 bases lying between them. CDR1 is LNHDA, CDR2 SQIVND, per germline (reference sequence). The CDR3 region is CASSVGQGVWAGGPNNEQFF. DNA for the CDR3: TGTGCCAGTAGTGTCGGACAGGGGGTCTGGGCGGGAGGGCCCAACAATGAGCAGTTCTTC.

The chain carries TRBV4-1 and TRBJ2-7; possibly TRBD2 for D (7 bases). The V gene lost 4 bases and the J gene lost 0 bases, with 16 bases spanning the gap. CDR3 size: 16 residues. Looked up from germline, CDR1 is MGHRA and CDR2 is YSYEKL. CDR3 sequence (DNA): TGCGCCAGCAGCCTCCCTGGGGGGGGCCTCTCCTACGAGCAGTACTTC. Protein: CASSLPGGGLSYEQYF.

This rearrangement joins TRBV28 to TRBJ1-2, with TRBD1 matching over 8 bases. The CDR3 is made up of 15 amino acids. Trimming removed 5 bases from V and 2 bases from J; junction bases left unmatched: 7. Germline-derived CDR1 and CDR2 are MDHEN and SYDVKM. CDR3 coding DNA: TGTGCCAGCAGTCCCTCGGGACAGGTGAACTATGGCTACACCTTC. Protein product: CASSPSGQVNYGYTF.

The chain employs TRBV10-2 and TRBJ2-5; no definite D call. Germline V gene lookup returns CDR1 WSHSY and CDR2 SAAADI. This CDR3 has 12 residues. Deletions cut 7 bases from V and 6 bases from J, with 12 bases between. This chain's CDR3 is CASIDLEKTQYF. The DNA of the CDR3 is TGCGCCAGCATCGATCTGGAGAAGACCCAGTACTTC.

About this clone: The junction and the germline gene differ at one end; a read error may be behind it. The V call is TRBV29-1, the J call TRBJ2-1; 7 bases are shared with TRBD1. Germline-derived CDR1 and CDR2 are SQVTM and ANQGSEA. The CDR3 covers 15 residues. DNA for the CDR3: TGCAGCGTGGAAGACCCGGGACAGTTTTACAATGAGCAGTTCTTC. As protein: CSVEDPGQFYNEQFF.

This chain connects TRBV10-3 to TRBJ1-4, with D uncertain. The CDR3 spans 15 residues. V dropped 0 bases and J dropped 6 bases, with 11 bases sitting between them. Germline CDR1 is ENHRY and CDR2 is SYGVKD. The CDR3 nucleotides read TGTGCCATCAGTGAGTCGGTCTTGAGAGATGAAAAACTGTTTTTT. Translating gives CAISESVLRDEKLFF.

The chain links TRBV9 to TRBJ2-5, with no clear D. CDR3 length equals 15 residues. Trimming took off 1 base at V and 1 base at J, with 11 bases between the two ends. Germline CDR1 reads SGDLS; CDR2 reads YYNGEE. CDR3: CASSVSTDTQETQYF. Here the CDR3 DNA reads TGTGCCAGCAGCGTATCAACAGATACCCAAGAGACCCAGTACTTC.

The V call is TRBV2, the J call TRBJ2-5; 7 bases align to TRBD2. This CDR3 is built from 14 residues. CDR1 and CDR2 from the germline V gene are SNHLY and FYNNEI. Losses at the gene ends were 8 bases for V and 5 bases for J; bases not matched to a gene: 11. In DNA form, the CDR3 reads TGTGCCAGCGGAGGGAGGGCCGGTTGGGAGACCCAGTACTTC. Amino acid sequence: CASGGRAGWETQYF.

A single count supports this clone. This chain links TRBV7-3 with TRBJ2-3, with TRBD2 matching over 8 bases. From germline, CDR1 is SGHTA and CDR2 FQGTGA. This CDR3 comprises 14 residues. J gave up 1 base and V 4 bases, and 1 base lay outside the gene matches. CDR3: CASSSGGGTDTQYF. Here the CDR3 DNA reads TGTGCCAGCAGCTCCGGGGGGGGCACAGATACGCAGTATTTT.

V is TRBV11-2 and J is TRBJ1-4; 7 nucleotides line up with TRBD1. V shed 1 base and J 14 bases; nucleotides not matched to a gene: 7. The CDR3 is 13 residues long. CDR1 SGHAT and CDR2 FQNNGV come from the germline V gene. Written as DNA, the CDR3 is TGTGCCAGCAGCTTAGCTAATCGGGACAGCCTGTTTTTT. This translates into CASSLANRDSLFF.

The rearrangement uses TRBV7-8 and TRBJ2-1, with TRBD1 as a possible D gene (5 bases). The germline CDR1 and CDR2 sequences are SGHVS and FQNEAQ. The CDR3 has 17 amino acids. Trimming shortened V by 2 bases and J by 10 bases, and 24 bases separated the two germline ends. Here the CDR3 DNA reads TGTGCCAGCAGCTTACCCCCTCACAGTCTGCGTGGGGCCGAGCAGTTCTTC. Amino acids: CASSLPPHSLRGAEQFF.

The chain carries TRBV2 and TRBJ2-7; 10 bases match TRBD2. CDR3 length equals 15 residues. V shed 3 bases, J shed 4 bases, and the junction held 6 bases outside the gene matches. CDR1 and CDR2 (germline): SNHLY, FYNNEI. CDR3 in amino acids: CASSDIAGGDYEQYF. In nucleotides, the CDR3 is TGTGCCAGCAGTGATATAGCGGGAGGTGATTACGAGCAGTACTTC.

The V call is TRBV18, the J call TRBJ2-2; 10 nucleotides match TRBD1. This CDR3 region has 17 residues. CDR1 is KGHSH and CDR2 is LQKENI in the germline V gene. The J segment lost 2 bases and the V segment lost 0 bases, leaving 3 bases of the junction unmatched. CDR3: CASSPPGQGSNTGELFF. CDR3 in DNA: TGTGCCAGCTCACCACCGGGACAGGGGTCAAACACCGGGGAGCTGTTTTTT. The full variable domain, completed using reference TRBV18 and TRBJ2-2, is NAGVMQNPRHLVRRRGQEARLRCSPMKGHSHVYWYRQLPEEGLKFMVYLQKENIIDESGMPKERFSAEFPKEGPSILRIQQVVRGDSAAYFCASSPPGQGSNTGELFFGEGSRLTVL.

Details on this clone: Germline and junction disagree at one end, which may indicate a read error. The chain employs TRBV18 and TRBJ2-3, with a possible D match to TRBD1 (6 bases). Germline V gene sequence: CDR1 KGHSH, CDR2 LQKENI. CDR3 length: 22 amino acids. DNA for the CDR3: TGTGCCAGCTCACCACCGTCGCCTCAATATTTGGACAGCCCGACGGTCACAGATAGGCAGTATTTT. It translates to CASSPPSPQYLDSPTVTDRQYF.

This chain links TRBV13 with TRBJ2-1; TRBD2 matches 8 bases. With 8 bases clipped from V and 9 bases from J, the junction kept 9 bases outside the gene matches. CDR3 size: 13 residues. Germline V gene sequence: CDR1 PRHDT, CDR2 FYEKMQ (reference sequence). The CDR3 nucleotides read TGTGCCAGCGGGACTAGTACAGGGAGTGAGCAGTTCTTC. Its protein product is CASGTSTGSEQFF.

The genes are TRBV5-1 and TRBJ1-2, with 8 bases matching TRBD1. Germline assignment: CDR1 SGHRS and CDR2 YFSETQ. V dropped 4 bases and J dropped 0; count of bases not matched to a gene: 5. This CDR3 has 15 amino acids. The CDR3 loop reads CASSTHRGANYGYTF. Written as DNA, the CDR3 is TGCGCCAGCAGCACCCACAGGGGGGCTAACTATGGCTACACCTTC.

This chain uses TRBV18 with TRBJ2-5, with TRBD1 as a possible D gene (6 bases). The germline V and J ends were trimmed by 3 bases and 5 bases, with 13 bases remaining between them. Germline CDR1 is KGHSH and CDR2 is LQKENI. The CDR3 consists of 14 residues. CDR3 region: CASSPGTRGETQYF. Here the CDR3 DNA reads TGTGCCAGCTCACCCGGGACAAGAGGGGAGACCCAGTACTTC. The full variable domain, completed using reference TRBV18 and TRBJ2-5, is NAGVMQNPRHLVRRRGQEARLRCSPMKGHSHVYWYRQLPEEGLKFMVYLQKENIIDESGMPKERFSAEFPKEGPSILRIQQVVRGDSAAYFCASSPGTRGETQYFGPGTRLLVL.

The chain combines TRBV7-8 with TRBJ1-1; a weak D match, TRBD1 (5 bases). With 1 base removed from V and 1 base from J, the gap between germline ends came to 10 bases. The germline V gene encodes CDR1 SGHVS and CDR2 FQNEAQ. The CDR3 is made up of 15 amino acids. In nucleotides, the CDR3 is TGTGCCAGCAGCTTAGTACCAGGGCCGAACACTGAAGCTTTCTTT. It encodes CASSLVPGPNTEAFF.

V is TRBV5-6 and J is TRBJ2-2; possibly TRBD1 for D (6 bases). The CDR3 totals 17 residues. With 4 bases removed from V and 1 base from J, the gap between germline ends came to 17 bases. Germline V gene sequence: CDR1 SGHDT, CDR2 YYEEEE. The CDR3 coding sequence is TGTGCCAGCAGCCCGCCCCCGGGACAAGTGAACACCGGGGAGCTGTTTTTT. This codes for CASSPPPGQVNTGELFF.

The chain combines TRBV10-2 with TRBJ1-5, with D unclear. The germline V gene encodes CDR1 WSHSY and CDR2 SAAADI. The CDR3 extends over 15 amino acids. Trimming took 3 bases from V and 2 from J, leaving 11 bases between them. The CDR3, as DNA: TGCGCCAGCAGTGATATAGGGAGCCGCAATCAGCCCCAGCATTTT. Its translation: CASSDIGSRNQPQHF.

DNA of the CDR3: TGTGCCTGGAGTGCCGGGACTAGCGGGGGAAATGAGCAGTTCTTC. Protein sequence: CAWSAGTSGGNEQFF. The rearrangement joins TRBV30 to TRBJ2-1, with 14 bases fitting TRBD2. CDR3 size: 15 residues. V shed 1 base, J shed 7 bases, and the junction held 3 bases outside the gene matches. Germline assignment: CDR1 GTSNPN and CDR2 SVGIG (reference sequence).

Remarks on this clone: One end of the junction fails to match germline, which may point to a read error. This chain joins TRBV7-7 and TRBJ2-1; possibly TRBD2 for D (7 bases). CDR1 and CDR2 (germline): SSHAT, FNYEAQ (reference sequence). The CDR3 is 14 amino acids. The CDR3 sequence is CASSLGGDYNEQFF. In nucleotides, the CDR3 is TGTGCTAGCAGCTTAGGGGGGGACTACAATGAGCAGTTCTTC.

This chain joins TRBV28 and TRBJ2-5; 7 nucleotides match TRBD1. The germline CDR1 and CDR2 sequences are MDHEN and SYDVKM. CDR3 length: 15 amino acids. The ends lost 6 bases at V and 4 bases at J; junction bases unmatched: 11. This CDR3 is CASSPIDRDGETQYF. In nucleotides, the CDR3 is TGTGCCAGCAGCCCAATTGACAGGGATGGAGAGACCCAGTACTTC.